One sample yielded the 17 T cell receptor beta chains listed below, sequenced in a study of T-cell memory formation after mild COVID-19 (dated by TCRdb to about 2021). The receptor library was made with 5' RACE. The instrument given in TCRdb is Illumina NovaSeq 6000. Starting from the raw public reads, TCRdb applied fastp trimming at Q25, assembled clones with MiXCR and retained in-frame beta chains. Rows are unified per CDR3 protein, each entry keeping the most common DNA and genes. The sample yields about 190,000 distinct CDR3 sequences; roughly 27% were counted once. The ten largest clones add up to 9.5% to 12% of the sample. Sequencing was done on a sample of PBMCs or a T cell subset sorted from them (not recorded which). The receptor source for this set is an adult woman who had mild COVID-19 (a few samples of this study predate the infection). The sample titles of this study are shuffled in the database, so cell type and time point are left out; the donor was told from shared clones.

The chain employs TRBV4-3 and TRBJ2-2, with D uncertain. The CDR3 spans 17 residues. Germline lookup yields CDR1 LGHNA and CDR2 YSLEER. V was pared by 3 bases and J by 4 bases, with 18 bases between. CDR3 amino acids: CASSQIEPGSSTGELFF. CDR3 nucleotides: TGCGCCAGCAGCCAGATAGAGCCGGGCAGTAGCACCGGGGAGCTGTTTTTT.

DNA for the CDR3: TGTGCCAGCAGCCAAGGGTCGACGGGGGGGCTATCAGATACGCAGTATTTT. Protein product: CASSQGSTGGLSDTQYF. The chain joins TRBV3-1 to TRBJ2-3; TRBD2 matches 8 bases. V lost 1 base and J lost 4; bases outside the gene matches: 10. The V gene's germline CDR1 is LGHDT and CDR2 YNNKEL (reference sequence). The CDR3 covers 17 residues.

The chain has TRBV5-1 and TRBJ1-5; no definite D call. The CDR3 extends over 13 amino acids. V shed 4 bases and J shed 4 bases, with 9 bases lying between them. The germline V gene encodes CDR1 SGHRS and CDR2 YFSETQ. CDR3 protein: CASSQAENQPQHF. The DNA of the CDR3 is TGCGCCAGCAGCCAGGCGGAAAATCAGCCCCAGCATTTT.

The chain has TRBV27 and TRBJ2-1, with 8 positions matching TRBD1. The CDR3 length is 13 residues. Trimming removed 6 bases from V and 7 bases from J; junction bases left unmatched: 5. The germline gives CDR1 MNHEY, CDR2 SMNVEV (reference sequence). CDR3 sequence: CASRDRAGNEQFF. The CDR3 region has the DNA TGTGCCAGCAGGGACAGGGCGGGTAATGAGCAGTTCTTC.

This chain links TRBV9 with TRBJ2-1, with D possibly TRBD1 on 5 matching bases. V lost 3 bases, J lost 0 bases, and 10 bases lay in between. The CDR3 has 15 amino acids. Germline V gene sequence: CDR1 SGDLS, CDR2 YYNGEE. The CDR3, as DNA: TGTGCCAGCAGCGACCAGGGAAACTCCTACAATGAGCAGTTCTTC. Protein: CASSDQGNSYNEQFF.

The chain couples TRBV19 to TRBJ2-1; 10 bases align to TRBD2. Germline CDR1 LNHDA, CDR2 SQIVND (reference sequence). The CDR3 consists of 15 residues. Trimming removed 4 bases from V and 7 bases from J; junction bases left unmatched: 7. DNA for the CDR3: TGTGCCAGTAGTAGGCAGCGGGAGGGGAGGAATGAGCAGTTCTTC. Encoded protein: CASSRQREGRNEQFF. Together with reference TRBV19 and TRBJ2-1, the CDR3 gives the full variable domain: DGGITQSPKYLFRKEGQNVTLSCEQNLNHDAMYWYRQDPGQGLRLIYYSQIVNDFQKGDIAEGYSVSREKKESFPLTVTSAQKNPTAFYLCASSRQREGRNEQFFGPGTRLTVL.

This clonotype was seen a few times. The gene calls are TRBV6-5 and TRBJ2-7; 9 bases are a match to TRBD1. CDR3 length: 15 amino acids. The ends lost 2 bases at V and 3 bases at J; junction bases unmatched: 5. Germline V CDR1 and CDR2: MNHEY, SVGAGI. The chain's CDR3 is CASSYEGTGFYEQYF. DNA of the CDR3: TGTGCCAGCAGTTACGAAGGGACAGGGTTCTACGAGCAGTACTTC.

This chain uses TRBV4-2 with TRBJ2-3; 13 positions agree with TRBD2. This CDR3 region has 17 residues. Per the germline V gene, CDR1 is LGHNA and CDR2 is YNFKEQ. Trimming removed 4 bases from V and 3 bases from J; junction bases left unmatched: 7. The CDR3 DNA sequence: TGTGCCAGCAGCCGGACTAGCGGGAGTAGTTGGACAGATACGCAGTATTTT. Amino acid sequence: CASSRTSGSSWTDTQYF.

This clonotype turned up a few times. V and J are TRBV12-3 or TRBV12-4 and TRBJ2-3; D call uncertain. This CDR3 has 15 residues. Trimming took 3 bases from V and 1 from J, leaving 11 bases between them. CDR3 DNA: TGTGCCAGCAGTTTTAATCCGAGTGGCACAGATACGCAGTATTTT. It encodes CASSFNPSGTDTQYF.

This sequence joins TRBV12-3 or TRBV12-4 and TRBJ1-5, with D possibly being TRBD1 (6 bases). CDR3 length: 14 amino acids. Trimming shortened V by 2 bases and J by 5 bases, and 10 bases separated the two germline ends. The chain's CDR3 is CASSLWGPDQPQHF. As DNA, the CDR3 is TGTGCCAGCAGTTTATGGGGGCCAGATCAGCCCCAGCATTTT.

This clonotype was seen more than once but under ten times. Here the CDR3 DNA reads TGTGCCAGCAGCGTAGGACACCTCTCCTACGAGCAGTACTTC. This codes for CASSVGHLSYEQYF. V and J are TRBV9 and TRBJ2-7; D uncertain. Germline CDR1 is SGDLS and CDR2 is YYNGEE. The CDR3 totals 14 residues. Trimming pared 0 bases from V and 0 bases from J, leaving 7 bases between.

The V and J genes are TRBV4-2 and TRBJ1-4; a weak D match, TRBD1 (6 bases). Germline loops: CDR1 LGHNA, CDR2 YNFKEQ. The CDR3 has 16 amino acids. Trimming removed 1 base at V and 5 bases at J, with 14 bases between. The CDR3 nucleotides are TGTGCCAGCAGCCAAGTGGTCGGGGGGCGGAATGAAAAACTGTTTTTT. This sequence encodes CASSQVVGGRNEKLFF.

The chain links TRBV20-1 to TRBJ2-1; D unclear. The V end lost 0 bases, the J end lost 0 bases, and 9 bases lay between the germline ends. The CDR3 has 15 residues. CDR1 and CDR2 (germline): DFQATT, SNEGSKA (reference sequence). This CDR3 reads CSARDGHGSYNEQFF. CDR3 nucleotide sequence: TGCAGTGCTAGAGATGGCCACGGCTCCTACAATGAGCAGTTCTTC.

The chain couples TRBV3-1 to TRBJ1-2, with D perhaps matching TRBD1 (6 bases). Germline V gene lookup returns CDR1 LGHDT and CDR2 YNNKEL (reference sequence). V lost 5 bases and J 9 bases, leaving 13 bases between the germline ends. The CDR3 covers 12 residues. The CDR3 sequence is CASSGRTDSYTF. The CDR3 DNA reads TGTGCCAGCAGCGGACGGACAGACAGCTACACCTTC.

The rearrangement joins TRBV12-3 or TRBV12-4 to TRBJ2-3, with 13 bases aligning to TRBD2. Trimming took 3 bases from V and 13 from J; bases not matched to a gene: 7. CDR3 length equals 14 residues. CDR3 loop: CASSLVIGLAGEYF. CDR3 nucleotides: TGTGCCAGCAGTTTGGTTATTGGACTAGCGGGAGAGTATTTT.

The sample holds a few counts of this clonotype. The chain couples TRBV5-1 to TRBJ2-1; 7 nucleotides align to TRBD1. Germline V gene data show CDR1 as SGHRS and CDR2 as YFSETQ. J was trimmed by 2 bases and V by 0 bases; bases with no gene match: 2. The CDR3 spans 15 residues. CDR3 nucleotide sequence: TGCGCCAGCAGCTTGGCCCAGGGGGCCTACAATGAGCAGTTCTTC. Translation: CASSLAQGAYNEQFF.

This clonotype was counted between two and nine times. The chain has TRBV7-9 and TRBJ2-2; D gene ambiguous. Germline CDR1 SEHNR, CDR2 FQNEAQ (reference sequence). The CDR3 totals 16 residues. Trimming shortened V by 2 bases and J by 4 bases, and 14 bases separated the two germline ends. Here the CDR3 reads CASSLYFGGGTGELFF. CDR3 in DNA: TGTGCCAGCAGCTTATACTTCGGCGGCGGCACCGGGGAGCTGTTTTTT.